Listed below are T cell receptor beta chains from one sample, sequenced in a study of cytomegalovirus exposure and HLA in healthy donors. Libraries were prepared by immunoSEQ multiplex PCR; TCRdb keeps only in-frame clonotypes and omits some of them. The sample totals tens of thousands of clones. Sequenced: PBMCs. Receptors were obtained from a man in his forties in good health and CMV-seronegative. Each CDR3 is given with its conserved first and last residue.

TRBJ1-1 | TRBV6-1 | CASSESQAPNTEAFF
TRBJ1-5 | TRBV27 | CASSMEGRATQPQHF
TRBJ2-3 | TRBV27 | CASSRDSFTDTQYF
TRBJ1-2 | TRBV20-1 | CSVDRGDGYTF
TRBJ2-2 | TRBV5-1 | CASSPGHLNTGELFF
TRBJ2-7 | TRBV6-6 | CASSYRDKSYEQYF
TRBJ2-1 | TRBV5-1 | CASRGSLRDNEQFF
TRBJ2-7 | TRBV27 | CASSLSVGSTYEQYF
TRBJ1-5 | TRBV19 | CASSIGGTSTRPQHF
TRBJ1-4 | TRBV5-1 | CASSNPGTGRSNEKLFF
TRBJ1-5 | TRBV4-2 | CASSQDLGGHQPQHF
TRBJ2-7 | TRBV9 | CASSPTGQGDYEQYF
TRBJ2-3 | TRBV5-1 | CASSALAGGSTDTQYF
TRBJ1-1 | TRBV10-3 | CAISPDSTNTEAFF
TRBJ1-2 | TRBV25-1 | CASSVGGAVGYTF
TRBJ1-3 | TRBV7-9 | CASSPGDRGGNTIYF
TRBJ2-7 | TRBV9 | CASSIGGGSYEQYF
TRBJ1-4 | TRBV5-1 | CASSLSSRSTNEKLFF
TRBJ1-1 | TRBV30 | CAWRNRANTEAFF
TRBJ1-1 | TRBV7-3 | CASSPQGADTEAFF
TRBJ1-6 | TRBV30 | CAWRREYNSPLHF
TRBJ1-3 | TRBV9 | CASSTQGGSGNNIYF
TRBJ1-3 | TRBV9 | CASRGTVNTIYF
TRBJ1-6 | TRBV27 | CASSSSDRGINSPLHF
TRBJ2-7 | TRBV14 | CASSRLKTGEFEQYF
TRBJ2-2 | TRBV11-3 | CASSPRAGDTGELFF
TRBJ1-2 | TRBV15 | CATSRSRVAGYTF
TRBJ1-4 | TRBV18 | CASSPWQGDNEKLFF
TRBJ1-3 | TRBV5-4 | CASSLAGGASGNTIYF
TRBJ2-3 | TRBV14 | CASSHRGAGTDTQYF
TRBJ1-1 | TRBV9 | CASSVGTENTEAFF
TRBJ1-1 | TRBV19 | CASSVGGSNTEAFF
TRBJ2-5 | TRBV4-1 | CASSQWQYETQYF
TRBJ2-7 | TRBV6-5 | CASGQALSYEQYF
TRBJ2-7 | TRBV18 | CASSPRALGGDYEQYF
TRBJ2-7 | TRBV6-1 | CASSEIGTGETYEQYF
TRBJ1-4 | TRBV13 | CASSLLGGSEKLFF
TRBJ1-6 | TRBV5-1 | CASSLSGVNSPLHF
TRBJ2-7 | TRBV18 | CASSPGTGPSYEQYF
TRBJ1-2 | TRBV11-3 | CASSLGGTGTGLGYTF
TRBJ2-7 | TRBV19 | CASSSGQGQYF
TRBJ2-5 | TRBV6-5 | CASRTADSQETQYF
TRBJ1-1 | TRBV2 | CASTFGQGNTEAFF
TRBJ2-3 | TRBV7-7 | CASSRGGAGDTQYF
TRBJ1-1 | TRBV4-1 | CASSQPDDGEEAFF
TRBJ2-7 | TRBV5-8 | CASSLSSGGRSYEQYF
TRBJ2-7 | TRBV28 | CASFDGGARIYEQYF